A selection of T cell receptor beta chains follows, all from one sample in a study of T-cell memory formation after mild COVID-19. TCRdb used MiXCR to reprocess the 5' RACE reads, holding one entry per CDR3 protein. The sample has roughly 400,000 distinct CDR3 sequences; approximately 24% are singletons. Sequencing used PBMCs or a T cell subset sorted from them (not recorded which). The receptors were gathered from an adult woman who had mild COVID-19 (a few samples of this study predate the infection). Cell type and time point are not known. CDR3s include the opening cysteine and the closing phenylalanine or tryptophan.

v_call: TRBV3-1
j_call: TRBJ1-1
cdr3_aa: CASSQAGSGVDTEAFF

v_call: TRBV5-4
j_call: TRBJ1-2
cdr3_aa: CASSLRDSGGYTF

v_call: TRBV11-3
j_call: TRBJ2-7
cdr3_aa: CASSFGWEQYF

v_call: TRBV7-9
j_call: TRBJ2-5
cdr3_aa: CASSLALGLAQETQYF

v_call: TRBV11-2
j_call: TRBJ2-3
cdr3_aa: CASSLWGADTQYF

v_call: TRBV4-1
j_call: TRBJ2-5
cdr3_aa: CASSQERASGGKQETQYF

v_call: TRBV5-1
j_call: TRBJ1-5
cdr3_aa: CASSLGAGGQPQHF

v_call: TRBV19
j_call: TRBJ1-1
cdr3_aa: CASSPRGGVEAFF

v_call: TRBV20-1
j_call: TRBJ2-1
cdr3_aa: CSALTGLAGVEQFF

v_call: TRBV7-3
j_call: TRBJ2-1
cdr3_aa: CASSPAGLAGGNEQFF

v_call: TRBV11-2
j_call: TRBJ2-2
cdr3_aa: CASSPRSGVNTGELFF

v_call: TRBV19
j_call: TRBJ2-5
cdr3_aa: CASKSAGSETQYF

v_call: TRBV5-4
j_call: TRBJ1-2
cdr3_aa: CASSVVQTNYGYTF

v_call: TRBV2
j_call: TRBJ2-7
cdr3_aa: CASSDSGPRGYEQYF

v_call: TRBV5-1
j_call: TRBJ2-3
cdr3_aa: CASSFELQGGRDTQYF

v_call: TRBV5-6
j_call: TRBJ2-1
cdr3_aa: CASSLRDHEQFF

v_call: TRBV20-1
j_call: TRBJ1-1
cdr3_aa: CSARDRLGPNTEAFF

v_call: TRBV19
j_call: TRBJ1-2
cdr3_aa: CASSATPDGTAGYTF

v_call: TRBV20-1
j_call: TRBJ1-1
cdr3_aa: CSERGGDTGYTEAFF

v_call: TRBV5-5
j_call: TRBJ1-4
cdr3_aa: CASSWTGREKLFF

v_call: TRBV5-6
j_call: TRBJ2-1
cdr3_aa: CASSLFGYGRAGEQFF

v_call: TRBV4-1
j_call: TRBJ1-1
cdr3_aa: CASSHPRDVSNTEAFF

v_call: TRBV4-1
j_call: TRBJ1-3
cdr3_aa: CASSQVWQGAIPGNTIYF

v_call: TRBV7-3
j_call: TRBJ2-2
cdr3_aa: CASSPEKAGELFF

v_call: TRBV2
j_call: TRBJ2-1
cdr3_aa: CASSSGGPREQFF

v_call: TRBV24-1
j_call: TRBJ1-5
cdr3_aa: CATSGGGTQFNQPQHF

v_call: TRBV15
j_call: TRBJ1-2
cdr3_aa: CATSRDMAQYYGYTF

v_call: TRBV6-5
j_call: TRBJ1-1
cdr3_aa: CASSDASEAFF

v_call: TRBV20-1
j_call: TRBJ1-2
cdr3_aa: CSASPKTGGWGYTF

v_call: TRBV7-9
j_call: TRBJ2-3
cdr3_aa: CASSLALAGTDTQYF

v_call: TRBV6-4
j_call: TRBJ2-4
cdr3_aa: CASSDSGGLRPAKNIQYF

v_call: TRBV12-3/TRBV12-4
j_call: TRBJ2-1
cdr3_aa: CASSFLAGALEQFF

v_call: TRBV20-1
j_call: TRBJ2-7
cdr3_aa: CSARDGFGFEQYF

v_call: TRBV7-9
j_call: TRBJ2-2
cdr3_aa: CASSLAGGPDDGELFF

v_call: TRBV20-1
j_call: TRBJ2-1
cdr3_aa: CSAAPGTSGRIPYNEQFF

v_call: TRBV2
j_call: TRBJ2-7
cdr3_aa: CASGAGRTSRGGEQYF

v_call: TRBV7-8
j_call: TRBJ1-4
cdr3_aa: CASSLESRQANEKLFF

v_call: TRBV7-9
j_call: TRBJ2-5
cdr3_aa: CASLPGLAEETQYF

v_call: TRBV21-1
j_call: TRBJ2-7
cdr3_aa: CASMAGKGPPYYEQYF

v_call: TRBV5-1
j_call: TRBJ2-2
cdr3_aa: CASSLERGRINTGELFF

v_call: TRBV12-3/TRBV12-4
j_call: TRBJ1-5
cdr3_aa: CASSAHGGAQPQHF

v_call: TRBV30
j_call: TRBJ2-7
cdr3_aa: CAGNRDRLSYEQYF

v_call: TRBV7-2
j_call: TRBJ2-3
cdr3_aa: CASSPREARGRAQYF

v_call: TRBV7-2
j_call: TRBJ2-7
cdr3_aa: CASSLALGDWEQYF